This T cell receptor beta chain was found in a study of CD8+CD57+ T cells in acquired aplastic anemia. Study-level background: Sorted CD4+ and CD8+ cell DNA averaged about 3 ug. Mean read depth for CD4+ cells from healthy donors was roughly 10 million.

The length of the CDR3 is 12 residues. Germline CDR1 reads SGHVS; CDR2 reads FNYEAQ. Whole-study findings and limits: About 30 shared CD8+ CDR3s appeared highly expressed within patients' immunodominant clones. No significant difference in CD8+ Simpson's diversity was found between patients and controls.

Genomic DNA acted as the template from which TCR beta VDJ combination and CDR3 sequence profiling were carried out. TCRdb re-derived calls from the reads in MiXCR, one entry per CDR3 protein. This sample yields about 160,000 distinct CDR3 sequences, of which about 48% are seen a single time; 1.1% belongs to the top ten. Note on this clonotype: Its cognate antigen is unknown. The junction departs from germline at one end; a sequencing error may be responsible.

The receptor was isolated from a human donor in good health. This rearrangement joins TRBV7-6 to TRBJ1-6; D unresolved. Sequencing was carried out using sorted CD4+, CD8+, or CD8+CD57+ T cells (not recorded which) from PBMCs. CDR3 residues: CASSSFNSPLHF. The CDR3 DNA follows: TGTGCCAGCAGCTCCTTTAATTCACCCCTCCACTTT.